The T cell receptor beta chain under discussion was sequenced for a study of blood T cell repertoires in COVID-19. About the study: PBMCs, B-cell-depleted T cells, or T cells provided the cDNA or gDNA that made up the material.

TCRdb keeps only in-frame clones here, not all; method: immunoSEQ multiplex PCR. Among roughly 290,000 clones listed, around four fifths were seen once. The CDR3 consists of 16 residues. CDR1 and CDR2 from the germline V gene are LGHNA and YNFKEQ. V shed 3 bases and J shed 6 bases, with 18 bases lying between them. Sequencing was performed on peripheral blood. This chain links TRBV4-2 with TRBJ2-1, with D perhaps TRBD1 (5 bases). This TCR came from a woman in her forties or fifties with active or convalescent COVID-19. CDR3 DNA: TGTGCCAGCAGCCAGGGCAGACAGCCAAAGCTCAATGAGCAGTTCTTC. This translates into CASSQGRQPKLNEQFF.